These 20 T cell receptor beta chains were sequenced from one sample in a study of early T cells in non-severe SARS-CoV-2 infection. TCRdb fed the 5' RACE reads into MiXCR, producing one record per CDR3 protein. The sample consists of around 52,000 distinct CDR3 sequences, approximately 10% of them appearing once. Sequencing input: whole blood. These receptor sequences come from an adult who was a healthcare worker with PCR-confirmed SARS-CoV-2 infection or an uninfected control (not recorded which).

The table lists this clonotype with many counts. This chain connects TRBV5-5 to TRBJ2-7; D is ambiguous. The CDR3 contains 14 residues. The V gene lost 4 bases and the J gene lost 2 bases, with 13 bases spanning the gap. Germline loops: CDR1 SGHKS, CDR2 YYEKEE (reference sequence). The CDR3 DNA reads TGTGCCAGCAGCGTAGTCCCGGACCCCTACGAGCAGTACTTC. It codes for CASSVVPDPYEQYF.

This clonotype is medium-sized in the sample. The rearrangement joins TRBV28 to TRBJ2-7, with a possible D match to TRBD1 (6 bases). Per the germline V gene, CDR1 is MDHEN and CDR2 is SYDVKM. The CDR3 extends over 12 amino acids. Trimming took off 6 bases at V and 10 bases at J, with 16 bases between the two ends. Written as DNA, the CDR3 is TGTGCCAGCAGAGAACAGGGTCTCGTCCAGTACTTC. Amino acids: CASREQGLVQYF. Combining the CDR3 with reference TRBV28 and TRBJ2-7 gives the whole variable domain DVKVTQSSRYLVKRTGEKVFLECVQDMDHENMFWYRQDPGLGLRLIYFSYDVKMKEKGDIPEGYSVSREKKERFSLILESASTNQTSMYLCASREQGLVQYFGPGTRLTVT.

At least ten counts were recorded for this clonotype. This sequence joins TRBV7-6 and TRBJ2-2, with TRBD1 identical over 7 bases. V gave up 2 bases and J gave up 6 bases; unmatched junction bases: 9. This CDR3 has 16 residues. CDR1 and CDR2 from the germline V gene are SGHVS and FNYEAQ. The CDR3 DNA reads TGTGCCAGCAGCTTACTCGGGCAGGGGGTCGCCGGGGAGCTGTTTTTT. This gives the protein CASSLLGQGVAGELFF.

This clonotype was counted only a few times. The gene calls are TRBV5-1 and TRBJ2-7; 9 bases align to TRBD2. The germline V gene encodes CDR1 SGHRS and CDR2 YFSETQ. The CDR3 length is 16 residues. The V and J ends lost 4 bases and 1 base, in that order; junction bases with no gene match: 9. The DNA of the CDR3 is TGCGCCAGCAGCGCCGCTAGCGGGGCCGTGTCCTACGAGCAGTACTTC. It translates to CASSAASGAVSYEQYF. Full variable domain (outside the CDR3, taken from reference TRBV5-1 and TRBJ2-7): KAGVTQTPRYLIKTRGQQVTLSCSPISGHRSVSWYQQTPGQGLQFLFEYFSETQRNKGNFPGRFSGRQFSNSRSEMNVSTLELGDSALYLCASSAASGAVSYEQYFGPGTRLTVT.

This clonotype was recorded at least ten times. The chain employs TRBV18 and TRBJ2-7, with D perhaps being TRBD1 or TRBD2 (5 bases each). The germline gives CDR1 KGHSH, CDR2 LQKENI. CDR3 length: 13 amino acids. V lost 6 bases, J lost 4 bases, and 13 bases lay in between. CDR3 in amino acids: CASSRGVLYEQYF. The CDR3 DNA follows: TGTGCCAGCTCTCGAGGGGTTTTATACGAGCAGTACTTC.

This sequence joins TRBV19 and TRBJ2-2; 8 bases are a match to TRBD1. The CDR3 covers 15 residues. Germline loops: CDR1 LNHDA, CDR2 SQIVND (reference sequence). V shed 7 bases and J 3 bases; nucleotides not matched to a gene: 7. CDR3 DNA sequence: TGTGCCAGTATGGTCAGGGGGCGTTACACCGGGGAGCTGTTTTTT. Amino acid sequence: CASMVRGRYTGELFF.

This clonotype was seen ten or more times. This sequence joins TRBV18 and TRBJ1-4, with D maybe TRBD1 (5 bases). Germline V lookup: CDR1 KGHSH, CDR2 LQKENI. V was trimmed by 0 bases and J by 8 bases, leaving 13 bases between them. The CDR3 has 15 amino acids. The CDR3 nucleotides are TGTGCCAGCTCACCACCGAGCAGGGTTAGCGAAAAACTGTTTTTT. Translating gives CASSPPSRVSEKLFF.

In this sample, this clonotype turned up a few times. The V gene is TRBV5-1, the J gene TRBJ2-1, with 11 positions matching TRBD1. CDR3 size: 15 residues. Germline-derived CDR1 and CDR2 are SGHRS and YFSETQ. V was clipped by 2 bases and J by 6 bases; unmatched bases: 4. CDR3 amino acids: CASSLRGQGANEQFF. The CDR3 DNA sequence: TGCGCCAGCAGCTTAAGAGGACAGGGGGCCAATGAGCAGTTCTTC.

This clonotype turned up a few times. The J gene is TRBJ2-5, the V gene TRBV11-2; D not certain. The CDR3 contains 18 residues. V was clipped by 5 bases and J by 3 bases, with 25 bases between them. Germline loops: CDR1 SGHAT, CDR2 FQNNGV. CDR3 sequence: CASSPKLGRPDIEETQYF. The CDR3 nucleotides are TGTGCCAGCAGCCCGAAACTCGGACGGCCTGATATTGAAGAGACCCAGTACTTC. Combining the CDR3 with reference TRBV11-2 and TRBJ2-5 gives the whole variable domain EAGVAQSPRYKIIEKRQSVAFWCNPISGHATLYWYQQILGQGPKLLIQFQNNGVVDDSQLPKDRFSAERLKGVDSTLKIQPAKLEDSAVYLCASSPKLGRPDIEETQYFGPGTRLLVL.

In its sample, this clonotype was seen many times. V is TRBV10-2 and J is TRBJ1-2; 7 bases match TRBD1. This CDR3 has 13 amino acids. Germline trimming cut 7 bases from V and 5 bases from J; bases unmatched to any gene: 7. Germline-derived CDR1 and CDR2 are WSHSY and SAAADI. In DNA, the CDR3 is TGCGCCAGCACCAGACAGGGCGGGTATGGCTACACCTTC. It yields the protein CASTRQGGYGYTF.

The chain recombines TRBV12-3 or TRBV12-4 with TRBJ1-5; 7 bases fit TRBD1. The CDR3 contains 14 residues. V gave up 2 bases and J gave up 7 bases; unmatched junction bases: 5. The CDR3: CASSLTGAWQPQHF. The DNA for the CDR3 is TGTGCCAGCAGTTTAACAGGGGCCTGGCAGCCCCAGCATTTT.

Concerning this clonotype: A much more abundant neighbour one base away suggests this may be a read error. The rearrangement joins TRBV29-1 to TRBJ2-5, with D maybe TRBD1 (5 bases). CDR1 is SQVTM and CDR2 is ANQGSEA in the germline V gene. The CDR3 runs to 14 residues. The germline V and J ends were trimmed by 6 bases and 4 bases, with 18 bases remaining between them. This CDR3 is CSVLPGNSPETQYF. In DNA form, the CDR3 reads TGCAGCGTCTTACCAGGGAACAGCCCAGAGACCCAGTACTTC.

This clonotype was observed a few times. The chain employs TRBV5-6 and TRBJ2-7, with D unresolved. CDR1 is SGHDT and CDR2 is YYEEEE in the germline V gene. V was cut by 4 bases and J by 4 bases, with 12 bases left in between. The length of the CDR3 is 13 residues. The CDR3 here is CASSTPHLYEQYF. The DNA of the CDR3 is TGTGCCAGCAGCACCCCGCACCTTTACGAGCAGTACTTC.

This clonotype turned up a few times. The DNA of the CDR3 is TGTGCCAGCAGCCCCTATACTAGCGGTTACAATGAGCAGTTCTTC. Encoded protein: CASSPYTSGYNEQFF. The chain joins TRBV3-1 to TRBJ2-1; 8 nucleotides align to TRBD2. J was trimmed by 4 bases and V by 4 bases; bases with no gene match: 6. The CDR3 has 15 residues. The germline CDR1 and CDR2 sequences are LGHDT and YNNKEL (reference sequence).

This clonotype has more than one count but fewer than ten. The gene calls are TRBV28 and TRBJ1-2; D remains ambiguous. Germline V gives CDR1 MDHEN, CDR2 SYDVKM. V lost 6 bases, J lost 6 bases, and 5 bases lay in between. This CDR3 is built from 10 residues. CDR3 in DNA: TGTGCCAGCAGCCATGATGGCTACACCTTC. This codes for CASSHDGYTF.

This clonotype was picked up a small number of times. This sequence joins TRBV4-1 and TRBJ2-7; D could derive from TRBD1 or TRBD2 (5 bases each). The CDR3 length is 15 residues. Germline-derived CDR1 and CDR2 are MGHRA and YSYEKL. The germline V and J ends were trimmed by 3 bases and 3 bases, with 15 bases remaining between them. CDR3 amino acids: CASSQGDRGYYEQYF. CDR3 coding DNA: TGCGCCAGCAGCCAGGGCGACCGGGGCTACTACGAGCAGTACTTC.

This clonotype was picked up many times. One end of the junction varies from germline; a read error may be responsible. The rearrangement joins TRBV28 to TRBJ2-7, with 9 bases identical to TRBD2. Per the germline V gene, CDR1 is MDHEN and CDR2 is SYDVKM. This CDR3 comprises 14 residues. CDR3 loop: CASSLTPQDAGGNF. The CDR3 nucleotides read TGTGCCAGCAGTCTAACGCCGCAGGACGCGGGGGGGAACTTC.

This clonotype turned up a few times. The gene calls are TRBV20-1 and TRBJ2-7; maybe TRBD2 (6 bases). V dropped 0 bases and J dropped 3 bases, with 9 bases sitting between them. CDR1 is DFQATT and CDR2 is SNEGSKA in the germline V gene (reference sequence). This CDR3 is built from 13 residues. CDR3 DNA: TGCAGTGCTAGAGACTCGCGGGACTACGAGCAGTACTTC. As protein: CSARDSRDYEQYF.

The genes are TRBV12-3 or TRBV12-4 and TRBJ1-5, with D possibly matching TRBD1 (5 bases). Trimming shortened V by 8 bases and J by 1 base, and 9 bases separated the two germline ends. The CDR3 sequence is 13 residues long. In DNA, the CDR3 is TGTGCCAGCGGGGCACAGAGCAATCAGCCCCAGCATTTT. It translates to CASGAQSNQPQHF.

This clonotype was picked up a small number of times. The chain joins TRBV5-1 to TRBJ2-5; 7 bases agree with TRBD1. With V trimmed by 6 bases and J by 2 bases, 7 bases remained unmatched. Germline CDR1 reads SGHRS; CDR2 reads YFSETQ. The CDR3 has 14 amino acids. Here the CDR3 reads CASTPWDRQETQYF. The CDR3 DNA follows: TGCGCCAGCACCCCGTGGGACAGACAAGAGACCCAGTACTTC.